Only a few counts were recorded for the clone carrying this T cell receptor (beta chain). The antigen remains unidentified. This entry is derived from a study of cytomegalovirus exposure and HLA in healthy donors. Study-wide context: The same platform as the 650 to 700 first-cohort repertoires was used for the 90 to 150 validation repertoires, a later analysis reported. Findings of the study overall: It was confirmed in vitro that a few of the CMV-associated chains were specific for CMV antigens. TCR beta chains numbering more than 150 were designated cytomegalovirus-associated.

This CDR3 has 12 residues. The repertoire was sequenced with immunoSEQ multiplex PCR; TCRdb's copy has only in-frame clones and lacks some. The sample lists around 65,000 clones, nearly 95% occurring once. The receptor's source is a man aged 18-30 years in good health and CMV-seropositive. The sample comprised PBMCs. The V gene is TRBV21-1, the J gene TRBJ1-2; the table assigns TRBD1, which was not confirmed against the DNA. TRBV21-1 is a listed pseudogene. The CDR3 bases are TGTGCCAGCAGCAAGGACATCTATGGCTACACCTTC. Residues: CASSKDIYGYTF.